This T cell receptor (beta chain) came from a study of blood T cell repertoires in COVID-19. Study summary: The United States, Italy and Spain were the sources of the acute and convalescent COVID-19 samples. PBMCs, B-cell-depleted T cells, or T cells were the source of the cDNA or gDNA that made up the material.

Source study methods: Reference gene primer amplification yielded estimated nucleated cell counts. Clones were read by immunoSEQ multiplex PCR, and TCRdb kept only the in-frame ones, dropping some. V, J and clone size derive from that table, while D and trimming were established from the DNA sequence. The sample includes approximately 160,000 clones, roughly 80% of them seen just once. CDR1 is SEHNR and CDR2 is FQNEAQ in the germline V gene (reference sequence). With 6 bases removed from V and 5 bases from J, the gap between germline ends came to 17 bases. CDR3 length equals 14 residues. The chain carries TRBV7-9 and TRBJ2-7, with a possible D match to TRBD2 (5 bases). The TCR was taken from a man in his 70s with acute or convalescent COVID-19. The sample taken for sequencing was peripheral blood. Here the CDR3 reads CASRAGPFSDEQYF. The CDR3 coding sequence is TGTGCCAGCAGGGCCGGCCCCTTTAGCGACGAGCAGTACTTC.